This TCR beta chain was retrieved from a study of shared clonotypes between healthy human individuals. Study at large: CD4 naive cells filled three plates per donor, CD4 memory three, CD8 naive two and CD8 memory one.

Healthy HIV-negative adults with no recent acute infections or vaccinations were recruited as donors. TCRdb's table, derived via immunoSEQ multiplex PCR, lists solely in-frame clones and lacks some. Found here are some 680,000 clones, roughly 73% of them singletons; the top ten hold around 1.8%. The germline V gene has CDR1 SGHDN and CDR2 FVKESK. Trimming at V came to 3 bases and at J to 8 bases, leaving 5 bases not matched to a gene. This CDR3 region has 13 residues. The sequence was collected from a woman younger than 45 in good health. Sequencing used memory CD4+ T cells sorted from blood. Subset described: CD45RA-negative fraction. The chain carries TRBV14 and TRBJ2-7, with 9 nucleotides matching TRBD2. The CDR3 sequence is CASSHDSGRKQYF. CDR3 DNA sequence: TGTGCCAGCAGCCACGATAGCGGGAGAAAGCAGTACTTC.